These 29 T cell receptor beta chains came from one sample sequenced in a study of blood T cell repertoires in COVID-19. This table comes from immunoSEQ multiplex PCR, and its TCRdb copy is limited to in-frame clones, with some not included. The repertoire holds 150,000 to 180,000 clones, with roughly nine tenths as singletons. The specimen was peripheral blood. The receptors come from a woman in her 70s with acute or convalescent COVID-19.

The CDR3, as DNA: TGTGCCAGCAGCTTCTGGTCAGACGGGCAGCCCCAGCATTTT. This gives the protein CASSFWSDGQPQHF. V is TRBV5-8 and J is TRBJ1-5; no firm D call. CDR1 and CDR2 (germline): SGHTS, YDEGEE. V lost 2 bases and J 7 bases, leaving 13 bases between the germline ends. This CDR3 has 14 residues.

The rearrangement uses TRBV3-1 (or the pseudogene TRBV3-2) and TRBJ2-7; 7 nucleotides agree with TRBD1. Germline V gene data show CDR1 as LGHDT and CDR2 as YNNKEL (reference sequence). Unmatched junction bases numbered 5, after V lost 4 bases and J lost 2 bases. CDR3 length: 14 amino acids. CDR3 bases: TGTGCCAGCAGCCGACAGGGCCGCGCCTACGAGCAGTACTTC. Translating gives CASSRQGRAYEQYF.

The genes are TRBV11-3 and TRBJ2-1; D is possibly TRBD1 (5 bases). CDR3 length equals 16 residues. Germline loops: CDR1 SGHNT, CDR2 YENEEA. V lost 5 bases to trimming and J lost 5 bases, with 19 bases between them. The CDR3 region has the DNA TGTGCCAGCAGCCCTGTCGCAGGCAGGGCCCACAATGAGCAGTTCTTC. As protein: CASSPVAGRAHNEQFF. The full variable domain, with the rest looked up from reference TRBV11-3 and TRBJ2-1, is EAGVVQSPRYKIIEKKQPVAFWCNPISGHNTLYWYLQNLGQGPELLIRYENEEAVDDSQLPKDRFSAERLKGVDSTLKIQPAELGDSAVYLCASSPVAGRAHNEQFFGPGTRLTVL.

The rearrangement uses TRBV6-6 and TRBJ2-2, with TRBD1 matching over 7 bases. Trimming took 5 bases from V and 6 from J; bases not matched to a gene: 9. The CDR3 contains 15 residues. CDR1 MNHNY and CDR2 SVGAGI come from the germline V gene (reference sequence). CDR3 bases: TGTGCCAGCAGTGGGGTACAGACAGGGCCCGGGGAGCTGTTTTTT. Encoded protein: CASSGVQTGPGELFF.

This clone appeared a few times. DNA for the CDR3: TGTGCCAGCAGCGTGTCTCTACTACACACCGGGGAGCTGTTTTTT. It encodes CASSVSLLHTGELFF. The chain combines TRBV9 with TRBJ2-2; unclear D gene. CDR3 length: 15 residues. CDR1 is SGDLS and CDR2 is YYNGEE in the germline V gene. V lost 2 bases to trimming and J lost 3 bases, with 11 bases between them. The variable domain in full, completed from reference TRBV9 and TRBJ2-2, reads DSGVTQTPKHLITATGQRVTLRCSPRSGDLSVYWYQQSLDQGLQFLIQYYNGEERAKGNILERFSAQQFPDLHSELNLSSLELGDSALYFCASSVSLLHTGELFFGEGSRLTVL.

The CDR3: CASSQDHQGAVNYGYTF. As DNA, the CDR3 is TGCGCCAGCAGCCAAGATCATCAGGGGGCGGTTAACTATGGCTACACCTTC. The rearrangement links TRBV4-1 to TRBJ1-2, with 8 bases fitting TRBD1. The germline gives CDR1 MGHRA, CDR2 YSYEKL. There are 17 residues in the CDR3. After removal of 0 bases from V and 1 base from J, the junction contained 7 bases not matched to a gene.

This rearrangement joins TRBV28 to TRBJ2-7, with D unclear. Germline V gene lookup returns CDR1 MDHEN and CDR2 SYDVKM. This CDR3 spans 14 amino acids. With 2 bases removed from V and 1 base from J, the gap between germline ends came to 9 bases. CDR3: CASSLTAFSYEQYV. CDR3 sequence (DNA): TGTGCCAGCAGTTTAACAGCTTTTTCCTACGAGCAGTACGTC.

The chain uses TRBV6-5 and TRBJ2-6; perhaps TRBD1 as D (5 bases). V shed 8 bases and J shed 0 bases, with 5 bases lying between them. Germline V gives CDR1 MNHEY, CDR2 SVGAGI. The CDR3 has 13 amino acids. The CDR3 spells CASQGSGANVLTF. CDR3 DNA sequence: TGTGCCAGCCAGGGCTCTGGGGCCAACGTCCTGACTTTC.

Written as DNA, the CDR3 is TGTGCCAGCAGTTTAAGGCCGAGGACGGGAAACTATGGCTACACCTTC. Encoded protein: CASSLRPRTGNYGYTF. The chain is built from TRBV7-2 and TRBJ1-2; D is unresolved. Trimming shortened V by 6 bases and J by 2 bases, and 19 bases separated the two germline ends. Germline V gives CDR1 SGHTA, CDR2 FQGNSA. The CDR3 contains 16 residues.

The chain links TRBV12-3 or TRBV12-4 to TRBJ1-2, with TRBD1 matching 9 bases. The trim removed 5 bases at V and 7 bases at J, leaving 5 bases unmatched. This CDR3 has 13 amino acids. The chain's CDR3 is CASSQQGASGYTF. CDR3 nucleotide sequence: TGTGCCAGCAGTCAACAGGGGGCCAGTGGCTACACCTTC.

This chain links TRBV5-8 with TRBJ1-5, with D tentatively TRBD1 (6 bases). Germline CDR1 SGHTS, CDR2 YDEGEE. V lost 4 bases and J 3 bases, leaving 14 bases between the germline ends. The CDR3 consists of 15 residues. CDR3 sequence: CASSHGQLSNQPQHF. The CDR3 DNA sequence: TGTGCCAGCAGCCACGGACAGCTTTCCAATCAGCCCCAGCATTTT. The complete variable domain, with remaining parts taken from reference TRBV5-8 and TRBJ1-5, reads EAGVTQSPTHLIKTRGQQATLRCSPISGHTSVYWYQQALGLGLQFLLWYDEGEERNRGNFPPRFSGRQFPNYSSELNVNALELEDSALYLCASSHGQLSNQPQHFGDGTRLSIL.

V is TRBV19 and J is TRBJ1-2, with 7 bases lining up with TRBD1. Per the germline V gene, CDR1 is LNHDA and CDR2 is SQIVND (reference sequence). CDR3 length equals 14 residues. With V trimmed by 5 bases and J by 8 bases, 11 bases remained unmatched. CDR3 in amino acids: CASSRLGQDQGYTF. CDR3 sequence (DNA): TGTGCCAGTAGTCGCCTCGGACAGGACCAGGGCTACACCTTC.

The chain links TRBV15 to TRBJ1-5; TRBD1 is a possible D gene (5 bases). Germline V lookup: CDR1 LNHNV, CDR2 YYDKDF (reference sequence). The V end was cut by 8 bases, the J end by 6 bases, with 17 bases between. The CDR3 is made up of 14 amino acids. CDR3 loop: CATGARRAGQPQHF. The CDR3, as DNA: TGTGCCACCGGGGCTAGGAGGGCTGGTCAGCCCCAGCATTTT.

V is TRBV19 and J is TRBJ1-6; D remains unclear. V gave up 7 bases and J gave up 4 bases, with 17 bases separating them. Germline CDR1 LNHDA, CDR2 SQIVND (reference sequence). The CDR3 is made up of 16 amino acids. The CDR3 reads CASTSAGGGYNSPLHF. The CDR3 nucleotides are TGTGCCAGTACTTCCGCCGGCGGAGGATATAATTCACCCCTCCACTTT.

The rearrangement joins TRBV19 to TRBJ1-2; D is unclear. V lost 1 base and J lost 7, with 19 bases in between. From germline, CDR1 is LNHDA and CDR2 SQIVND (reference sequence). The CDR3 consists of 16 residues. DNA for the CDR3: TGTGCCAGTAGTATAGTTTTTCCAGGCCTGGGAGGTGGCTACACCTTC. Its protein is CASSIVFPGLGGGYTF.

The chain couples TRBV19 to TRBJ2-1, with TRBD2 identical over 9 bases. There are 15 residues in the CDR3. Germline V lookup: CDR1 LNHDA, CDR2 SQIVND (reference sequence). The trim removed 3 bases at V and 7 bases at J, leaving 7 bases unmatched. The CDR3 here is CASSIAGGPGNEQFF. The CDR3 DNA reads TGTGCCAGTAGTATCGCGGGGGGGCCTGGTAATGAGCAGTTCTTC.

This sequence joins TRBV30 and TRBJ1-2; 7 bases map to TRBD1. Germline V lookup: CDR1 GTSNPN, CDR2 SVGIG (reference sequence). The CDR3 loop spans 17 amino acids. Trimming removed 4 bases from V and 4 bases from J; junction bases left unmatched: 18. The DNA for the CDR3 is TGTGCCTGGACCCACGCAAGGGGGCGACCTAGCCCCTATGGCTACACCTTC. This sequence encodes CAWTHARGRPSPYGYTF.

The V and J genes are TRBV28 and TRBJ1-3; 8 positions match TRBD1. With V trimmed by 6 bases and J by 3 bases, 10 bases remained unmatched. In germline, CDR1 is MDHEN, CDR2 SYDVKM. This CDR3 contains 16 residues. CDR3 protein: CASSRTQGARGNTIYF. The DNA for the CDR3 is TGTGCCAGCAGCCGAACCCAGGGGGCGCGTGGAAACACCATATATTTT.

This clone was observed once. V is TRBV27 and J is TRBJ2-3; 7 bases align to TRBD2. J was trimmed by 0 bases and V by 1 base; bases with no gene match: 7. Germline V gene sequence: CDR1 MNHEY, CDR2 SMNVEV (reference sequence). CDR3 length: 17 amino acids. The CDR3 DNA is TGTGCCAGCAGTTTATTTGGCGGGGGTTCTAGCACAGATACGCAGTATTTT. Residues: CASSLFGGGSSTDTQYF.

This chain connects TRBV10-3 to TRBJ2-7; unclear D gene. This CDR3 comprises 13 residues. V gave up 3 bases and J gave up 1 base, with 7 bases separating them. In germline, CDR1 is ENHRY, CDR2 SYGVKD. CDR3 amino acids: CAISDHGSYEQYV. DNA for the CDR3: TGTGCCATCAGTGACCACGGTTCCTACGAGCAGTACGTC.

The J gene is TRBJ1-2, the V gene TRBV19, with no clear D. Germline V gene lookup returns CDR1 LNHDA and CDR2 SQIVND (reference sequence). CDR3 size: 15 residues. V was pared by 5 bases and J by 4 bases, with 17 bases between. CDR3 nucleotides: TGTGCCAGTAGTCCTATTGTAGAGGGAGTCTATGGCTACACCTTC. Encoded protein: CASSPIVEGVYGYTF. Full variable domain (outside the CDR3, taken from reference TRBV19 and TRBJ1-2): DGGITQSPKYLFRKEGQNVTLSCEQNLNHDAMYWYRQDPGQGLRLIYYSQIVNDFQKGDIAEGYSVSREKKESFPLTVTSAQKNPTAFYLCASSPIVEGVYGYTFGSGTRLTVV.

Here the CDR3 reads CASSYSGGPAGELFF. The CDR3 nucleotides read TGTGCCAGCAGTTACTCGGGGGGGCCGGCCGGGGAGCTGTTTTTT. The chain employs TRBV6-2 or TRBV6-3 and TRBJ2-2, with D possibly TRBD2 on 7 matching bases. The V and J ends lost 0 bases and 6 bases respectively, with 11 bases between them. The CDR3 spans 15 residues. In germline, CDR1 is MNHEY, CDR2 SVGEGT.

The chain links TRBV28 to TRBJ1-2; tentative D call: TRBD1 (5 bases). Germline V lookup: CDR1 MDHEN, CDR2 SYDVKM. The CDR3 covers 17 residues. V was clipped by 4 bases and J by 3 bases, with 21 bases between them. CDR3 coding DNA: TGTGCCAGCAGTTCGCCCGGGCAGGGAGGTCATTACTATGGCTACACCTTC. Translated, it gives CASSSPGQGGHYYGYTF.

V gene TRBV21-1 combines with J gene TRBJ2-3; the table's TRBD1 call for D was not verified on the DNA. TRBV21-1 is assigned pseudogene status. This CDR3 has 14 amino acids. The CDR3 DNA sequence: TGTGCCCCCCATGGGGGCAGGGGCACAGATACGCAGTATTTT. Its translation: CAPHGGRGTDTQYF.

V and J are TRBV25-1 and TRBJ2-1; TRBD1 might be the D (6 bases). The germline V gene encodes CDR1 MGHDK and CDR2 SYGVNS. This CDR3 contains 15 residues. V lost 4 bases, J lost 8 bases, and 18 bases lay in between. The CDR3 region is CASSATGHLHDEQFF. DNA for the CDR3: TGTGCCAGCAGTGCCACGGGACACCTTCACGATGAGCAGTTCTTC.

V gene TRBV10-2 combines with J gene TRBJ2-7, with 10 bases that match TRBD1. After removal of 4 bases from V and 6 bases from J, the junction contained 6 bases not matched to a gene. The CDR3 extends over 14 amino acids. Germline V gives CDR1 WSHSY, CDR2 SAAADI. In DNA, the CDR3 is TGCGCCAGCAGTGGACAGGGGGCTTCGTCCGAGCAGTACGTC. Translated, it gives CASSGQGASSEQYV.

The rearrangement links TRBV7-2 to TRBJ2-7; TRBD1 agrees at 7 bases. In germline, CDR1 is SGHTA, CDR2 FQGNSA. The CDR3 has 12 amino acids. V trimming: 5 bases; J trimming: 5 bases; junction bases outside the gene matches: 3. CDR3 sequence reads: CASSRGGHEQYF. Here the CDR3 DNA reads TGTGCCAGCAGCCGAGGGGGCCACGAGCAGTACTTC.

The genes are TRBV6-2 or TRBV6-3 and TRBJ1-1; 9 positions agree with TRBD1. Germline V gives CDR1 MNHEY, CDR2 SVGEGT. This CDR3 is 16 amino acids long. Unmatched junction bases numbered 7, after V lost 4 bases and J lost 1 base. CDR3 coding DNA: TGTGCCAGCAGTTCGATACAGGGGGCGCAGAACACTGAAGCTTTCTTT. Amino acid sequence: CASSSIQGAQNTEAFF.

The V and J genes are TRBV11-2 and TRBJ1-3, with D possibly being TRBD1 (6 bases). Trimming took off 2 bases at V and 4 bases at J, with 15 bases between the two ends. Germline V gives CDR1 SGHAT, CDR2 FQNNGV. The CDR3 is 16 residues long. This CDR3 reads CASSLYQGFRGNTIYF. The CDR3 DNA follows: TGTGCCAGCAGCTTATATCAGGGGTTCAGAGGAAACACCATATATTTT.